What follows are 19 T cell receptor beta chains derived from one specimen sequenced in a study of response to subunit inactivated influenza vaccine (dated by TCRdb to the late 2010s). Library method: RT-PCR. These reads were obtained on an Illumina HiSeq 2500. TCRdb reprocessing: public reads trimmed at Q25 with fastp, clones called with MiXCR, in-frame beta chains kept. Each CDR3 protein gets just one entry, which takes the most common genes and DNA from the rows behind it. The sample table lists approximately 490,000 distinct CDR3 sequences, approximately 7.8% of them with a count of one. The biggest ten clones account for about an eighth of the sample. Source: PBMCs from blood, taken approximately 25 months after vaccination. The origin of the receptors is a man between 50 and 75 years old who received an inactivated influenza vaccine. Donor details come from another sample of the same person, matched by shared clones.

This clonotype was recorded many times. This rearrangement joins TRBV11-2 to TRBJ1-6; 7 bases line up with TRBD1. Unmatched junction bases numbered 13, after V lost 4 bases and J lost 10 bases. The germline CDR1 and CDR2 sequences are SGHAT and FQNNGV. The CDR3 loop spans 16 amino acids. The chain's CDR3 is CASSSLRDRSGSPLHF. CDR3 bases: TGTGCCAGCAGCTCACTAAGGGACAGAAGTGGGTCACCCCTCCACTTT. Filled out from reference TRBV11-2 and TRBJ1-6, the complete variable domain reads EAGVAQSPRYKIIEKRQSVAFWCNPISGHATLYWYQQILGQGPKLLIQFQNNGVVDDSQLPKDRFSAERLKGVDSTLKIQPAKLEDSAVYLCASSSLRDRSGSPLHFGNGTRLTVT.

In its sample, this clonotype was seen a few times. The chain carries TRBV27 and TRBJ1-1; 7 positions agree with TRBD1. Germline CDR1 is MNHEY and CDR2 is SMNVEV (reference sequence). The CDR3 runs 16 residues. V lost 1 base, J lost 1 base, and 6 bases stayed unmatched. CDR3 loop: CASSLLAGGKNTEAFF. CDR3 nucleotide sequence: TGTGCCAGCAGTTTATTGGCAGGGGGTAAGAACACTGAAGCTTTCTTT.

The chain uses TRBV7-2 and TRBJ2-3; D might be TRBD2 (6 bases). This CDR3 has 15 residues. The ends were cut back, 1 base at V and 6 bases at J, with 14 bases in the middle. The germline V gene encodes CDR1 SGHTA and CDR2 FQGNSA. CDR3 residues: CASSLVRAGSDTQYF. CDR3 in DNA: TGTGCCAGCAGCTTAGTTCGTGCGGGGTCGGATACGCAGTATTTT.

V and J are TRBV27 and TRBJ2-3; TRBD2 matches 7 bases. Germline-derived CDR1 and CDR2 are MNHEY and SMNVEV (reference sequence). CDR3 length: 16 amino acids. Trimming cost V 6 bases and J 1 base; bases outside gene matches: 10. The CDR3 is CASRISGDLGTDTQYF. CDR3 sequence (DNA): TGTGCCAGCAGAATCAGCGGGGACCTAGGCACAGATACGCAGTATTTT.

This clonotype has a count of ten or more. The chain couples TRBV12-3 or TRBV12-4 to TRBJ2-5; D possibly corresponds to TRBD1 (6 bases). This CDR3 contains 14 residues. V shed 3 bases and J shed 2 bases, with 10 bases lying between them. The CDR3: CASSFQGLQETQYF. CDR3 bases: TGTGCCAGCAGTTTTCAGGGGTTACAAGAGACCCAGTACTTC.

This clonotype has a handful of counts. The chain links TRBV7-8 to TRBJ1-1, with unresolved D. Trimming removed 0 bases at V and 0 bases at J, with 14 bases between. CDR1 is SGHVS, CDR2 FQNEAQ, per germline. CDR3 length equals 17 residues. The CDR3 DNA is TGTGCCAGCAGCTTAGCAGGGCGCCGGTCGGTGAACACTGAAGCTTTCTTT. Residues: CASSLAGRRSVNTEAFF.

The table lists this clonotype with many counts. The chain employs TRBV6-2 or TRBV6-3 and TRBJ2-4; D unclear. This CDR3 has 14 amino acids. Trimming pared 6 bases from V and 0 bases from J, leaving 9 bases between. Germline loops: CDR1 MNHEY, CDR2 SVGEGT. CDR3: CASSPTLAKNIQYF. CDR3 sequence (DNA): TGTGCCAGCAGCCCAACTCTAGCCAAAAACATTCAGTACTTC.

In this sample, this clonotype turned up a few times. The genes are TRBV28 and TRBJ2-3; 10 bases line up with TRBD1. V shed 3 bases, J shed 2 bases, and the junction held 8 bases outside the gene matches. Germline CDR1 and CDR2: MDHEN and SYDVKM. This CDR3 is built from 17 residues. CDR3 protein: CASSFDRDRGDTDTQYF. The CDR3 DNA reads as TGTGCCAGCAGTTTCGACCGGGACAGGGGAGACACAGATACGCAGTATTTT. Full variable domain (remainder filled in from reference TRBV28 and TRBJ2-3): DVKVTQSSRYLVKRTGEKVFLECVQDMDHENMFWYRQDPGLGLRLIYFSYDVKMKEKGDIPEGYSVSREKKERFSLILESASTNQTSMYLCASSFDRDRGDTDTQYFGPGTRLTVL.

The chain recombines TRBV6-1 with TRBJ2-7; D not resolved. Deletions cut 1 base from V and 5 bases from J, with 6 bases between. The CDR3 runs 12 residues. The germline gives CDR1 MNHNS, CDR2 SASEGT. The CDR3 here is CASSEVGNEQYF. The CDR3 bases are TGTGCCAGCAGTGAAGTTGGCAACGAGCAGTACTTC.

This clonotype was detected only a few times. V usage is TRBV4-2 and J usage is TRBJ1-1; 7 nucleotides agree with TRBD1. This CDR3 has 19 amino acids. Per the germline V gene, CDR1 is LGHNA and CDR2 is YNFKEQ. The junction had 22 bases not matched to a gene; V was cut back by 8 bases and J by 1 base. The CDR3 is CASGPRGQTSGGTNTEAFF. In nucleotides, the CDR3 is TGTGCCAGCGGACCTCGGGGACAGACTTCTGGTGGAACGAACACTGAAGCTTTCTTT.

This clonotype came up a few times. V gene TRBV4-3 combines with J gene TRBJ1-1; 8 nucleotides agree with TRBD1. With V trimmed by 4 bases and J by 4 bases, 11 bases remained unmatched. Looked up from germline, CDR1 is LGHNA and CDR2 is YSLEER. The CDR3 extends over 16 amino acids. CDR3 DNA sequence: TGCGCCAGCAGCCTGACAGGGGAGACACGGATCACTGAAGCTTTCTTT. Its protein product is CASSLTGETRITEAFF.

This clonotype appeared many times. The chain's CDR3 is CSVEGAAYQYF. In DNA, the CDR3 is TGCAGCGTTGAAGGAGCGGCATACCAGTACTTC. The chain uses TRBV29-1 and TRBJ2-5; tentative D call: TRBD2 (5 bases). The V and J ends lost 1 base and 10 bases respectively, with 10 bases between them. Germline values: CDR1 SQVTM, CDR2 ANQGSEA. The CDR3 length is 11 residues.

The V call is TRBV7-2, the J call TRBJ2-5; no reliable D call. CDR1 is SGHTA, CDR2 FQGNSA, per germline. V was cut by 5 bases and J by 1 base, with 11 bases left in between. CDR3 length: 14 residues. DNA for the CDR3: TGTGCCAGCAGCCCAGCCGGGTCCCAAGAGACCCAGTACTTC. This encodes CASSPAGSQETQYF.

This clonotype was seen at least ten times. J is TRBJ2-1 and V is TRBV9, with TRBD2 matching over 8 bases. Losses at the gene ends were 0 bases for V and 3 bases for J; bases not matched to a gene: 5. The CDR3 consists of 16 residues. CDR1 is SGDLS and CDR2 is YYNGEE in the germline V gene. The CDR3, as DNA: TGTGCCAGCAGCGTAGCTTCCAGCGGGAGCTACAATGAGCAGTTCTTC. Translated: CASSVASSGSYNEQFF. Variable domain in full (rest from reference TRBV9 and TRBJ2-1): DSGVTQTPKHLITATGQRVTLRCSPRSGDLSVYWYQQSLDQGLQFLIQYYNGEERAKGNILERFSAQQFPDLHSELNLSSLELGDSALYFCASSVASSGSYNEQFFGPGTRLTVL.

This clonotype was seen a few times. CDR3 sequence (DNA): TGTGCCAGCAGCCAAACGGGCAGAAACACCGGGGAGCTGTTTTTT. Translated, it gives CASSQTGRNTGELFF. V usage is TRBV11-1 and J usage is TRBJ2-2; D is ambiguous. V was shortened by 5 bases and J by 2 bases, with 12 bases between the two germline ends. Germline V gene lookup returns CDR1 SGHAT and CDR2 FQDESV (reference sequence). The CDR3 length is 15 residues.

This sequence joins TRBV29-1 and TRBJ2-6; no clear D. The germline V and J ends were trimmed by 0 bases and 0 bases, with 12 bases remaining between them. Germline assignment: CDR1 SQVTM and CDR2 ANQGSEA. This CDR3 is built from 17 residues. CDR3: CSVEDKGSGSGANVLTF. The DNA for the CDR3 is TGCAGCGTTGAAGATAAAGGGTCGGGCTCTGGGGCCAACGTCCTGACTTTC.

This clonotype showed up just a few times. The rearrangement uses TRBV7-9 and TRBJ2-7, with D perhaps matching TRBD1 (7 bases). The germline CDR1 and CDR2 sequences are SEHNR and FQNEAQ (reference sequence). The CDR3 extends over 14 amino acids. The ends were cut back, 1 base at V and 6 bases at J, with 13 bases in the middle. The CDR3 region has the DNA TGTGCCAGCAGCTTAGACAGGGGAGGCGGCGAGCAGTACTTC. Translation: CASSLDRGGGEQYF.

This clonotype was seen a few times. The CDR3 DNA is TGTGCCAGCAGTGACCCTAGCGGGGTACCCTACAATGAGCAGTTCTTC. Translation: CASSDPSGVPYNEQFF. The rearrangement joins TRBV6-2 or TRBV6-3 to TRBJ2-1, with TRBD2 matching 9 bases. Per germline, CDR1 MNHEY and CDR2 SVGEGT. This CDR3 region has 16 residues. J lost 2 bases, V lost 5 bases, and 7 bases had no gene match.

This clonotype was observed a few times. This sequence joins TRBV29-1 and TRBJ1-1; D unresolved. Germline V gene sequence: CDR1 SQVTM, CDR2 ANQGSEA. V lost 7 bases to trimming and J lost 3 bases, with 9 bases between them. This CDR3 comprises 11 residues. The CDR3 here is CSAQWDTEAFF. Here the CDR3 DNA reads TGCAGCGCACAGTGGGACACTGAAGCTTTCTTT.